Each of the 2 T cell receptor beta chains below was sequenced from the same sample in a study of T cell changes during pregnancy in multiple sclerosis. Libraries were prepared by immunoSEQ multiplex PCR; TCRdb keeps only in-frame clonotypes and omits some of them. The table includes 50,000 to 70,000 clones, about nine tenths detected once. Material: peripheral blood, obtained in the second trimester of pregnancy. These receptors all stem from a female donor with multiple sclerosis, enrolled in a pregnancy study.

DNA for the CDR3: TGTGCCAGCAGGGGGACAGGGACGGACATTCAGTACTTC. Its protein is CASRGTGTDIQYF. The chain couples TRBV6-5 to TRBJ2-4; the match to TRBD1 covers 9 bases. Germline loops: CDR1 MNHEY, CDR2 SVGAGI. The CDR3 contains 13 residues. V dropped 6 bases and J dropped 8; count of bases not matched to a gene: 5.

This chain uses TRBV5-1 with TRBJ2-1, with 11 nucleotides matching TRBD2. The V gene end was trimmed by 4 bases and the J gene end by 6 bases; junction bases not matched to a gene: 9. The CDR3 contains 16 residues. Germline V gene lookup returns CDR1 SGHRS and CDR2 YFSETQ. CDR3 residues: CASSRPLAGGPNEQFF. In DNA, the CDR3 is TGCGCCAGCAGCCGCCCTCTAGCGGGAGGCCCCAATGAGCAGTTCTTC.